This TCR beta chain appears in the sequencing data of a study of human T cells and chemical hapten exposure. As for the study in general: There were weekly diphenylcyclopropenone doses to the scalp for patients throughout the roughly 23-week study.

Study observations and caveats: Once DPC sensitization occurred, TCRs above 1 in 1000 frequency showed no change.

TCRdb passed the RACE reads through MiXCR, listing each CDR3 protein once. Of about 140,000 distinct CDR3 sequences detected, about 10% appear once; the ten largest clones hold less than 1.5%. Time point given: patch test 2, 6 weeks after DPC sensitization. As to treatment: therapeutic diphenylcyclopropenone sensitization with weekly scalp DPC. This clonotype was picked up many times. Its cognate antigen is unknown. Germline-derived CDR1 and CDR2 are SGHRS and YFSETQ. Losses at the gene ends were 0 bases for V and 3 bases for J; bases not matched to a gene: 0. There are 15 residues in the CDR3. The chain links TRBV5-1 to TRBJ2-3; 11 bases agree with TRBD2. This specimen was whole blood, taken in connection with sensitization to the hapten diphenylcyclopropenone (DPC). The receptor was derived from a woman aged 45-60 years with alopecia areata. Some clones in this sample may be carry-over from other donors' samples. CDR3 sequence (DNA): TGCGCCAGCAGCTTGGGACTAGCGGGAACAGATACGCAGTATTTT. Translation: CASSLGLAGTDTQYF.